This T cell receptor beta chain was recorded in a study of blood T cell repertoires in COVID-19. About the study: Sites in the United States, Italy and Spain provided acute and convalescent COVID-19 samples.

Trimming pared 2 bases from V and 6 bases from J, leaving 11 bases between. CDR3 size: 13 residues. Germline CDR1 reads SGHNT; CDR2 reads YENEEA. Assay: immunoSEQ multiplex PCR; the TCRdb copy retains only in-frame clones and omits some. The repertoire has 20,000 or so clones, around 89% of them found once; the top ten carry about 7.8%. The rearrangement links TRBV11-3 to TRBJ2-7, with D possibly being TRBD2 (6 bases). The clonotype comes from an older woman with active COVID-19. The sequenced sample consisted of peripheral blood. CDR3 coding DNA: TGTGCCAGCAGCTTATTTCAGGGAGGCGAGCAGTACTTC. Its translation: CASSLFQGGEQYF.